In its sample, the clone carrying this T cell receptor (beta chain) was seen many times. Its antigen is not known. The CDR3 is 14 residues long. Looked up from germline, CDR1 is MGHRA and CDR2 is YSYEKL. With 1 base clipped from V and 10 bases from J, the junction kept 5 bases outside the gene matches. The sample is drawn from a study of glioma-infiltrating T cells. TCR alpha and beta CDR3 regions were amplified from RNA using iRepertoire nested multiplex PCR. Input was about 100-450 ng of tissue mRNA or PBMC total RNA. Each CDR3 protein is one row after TCRdb ran MiXCR on the multiplex PCR reads. This sample has around 120,000 distinct CDR3 sequences; about 22% occur once, and the top ten carry around 28%. Broader study findings: CDR3 overlap between tissue and blood was very small. Above-expected tissue-blood divergence occurred in all gliomas, most in low-grade ones.

Source material: glioma tissue, nonneoplastic brain tissue, or PBMCs (not recorded which). The V gene is TRBV4-1, the J gene TRBJ1-5; 9 bases line up with TRBD1. The TCR was taken from a human donor with low-grade glioma or glioblastoma, undergoing nonglioma brain surgery, or in good health (not recorded which). The CDR3 DNA reads as TGCGCCAGCAGCCAAGGGACAGGGGCAATACCCCAGCATTTT. This gives the protein CASSQGTGAIPQHF.